The 6 T cell receptor beta chains below come from one sample, sequenced in a study of response to subunit inactivated influenza vaccine. Using its own MiXCR run on the RT-PCR reads, TCRdb lists one record per CDR3 protein. In the table there are approximately 480,000 distinct CDR3 sequences, approximately 9.9% of which are singletons. The material sequenced was PBMCs from blood, taken more than 35 days after vaccination. The source is a man aged 45 to 65 who received an inactivated influenza vaccine.

The V and J genes are TRBV20-1 and TRBJ1-1; D is ambiguous. This CDR3 is 15 amino acids long. V gave up 1 base and J gave up 4 bases, with 16 bases separating them. Germline CDR1 DFQATT, CDR2 SNEGSKA (reference sequence). The CDR3 here is CSARGGRIGFTEAFF. In DNA form, the CDR3 reads TGCAGTGCTAGAGGGGGAAGGATTGGCTTCACTGAAGCTTTCTTT.

This clonotype has just a few counts. The J gene is TRBJ2-1, the V gene TRBV12-3 or TRBV12-4; perhaps TRBD2 as D (6 bases). The CDR3 length is 15 residues. The ends were cut back, 2 bases at V and 5 bases at J, with 13 bases in the middle. CDR3 DNA: TGTGCCAGCAGTTTACGCGGGACTCGAAACAATGAGCAGTTCTTC. Amino acid sequence: CASSLRGTRNNEQFF.

This clonotype was counted a few times. The chain links TRBV12-3 or TRBV12-4 to TRBJ2-1; D is ambiguous. With 8 bases removed from V and 0 bases from J, the gap between germline ends came to 11 bases. The CDR3 covers 14 residues. CDR3 sequence: CASGSLSSYNEQFF. In nucleotides, the CDR3 is TGTGCCAGCGGGTCCCTAAGCTCCTACAATGAGCAGTTCTTC.

This clonotype was detected a few times. The rearrangement links TRBV7-2 to TRBJ1-5; TRBD1 matches at 7 bases. Trimming cost V 1 base and J 4 bases; bases outside gene matches: 7. Germline CDR1 SGHTA, CDR2 FQGNSA. The CDR3 is made up of 16 amino acids. The CDR3 spells CASSLVFAGGNQPQHF. The CDR3 DNA follows: TGTGCCAGCAGCTTAGTTTTCGCAGGGGGGAATCAGCCCCAGCATTTT.

This clonotype was seen only once. This may arise from a read error, as a much more abundant clone is one base away. V gene TRBV2 combines with J gene TRBJ2-5; TRBD2 agrees at 7 bases. J gave up 11 bases and V 4 bases, and 7 bases lay outside the gene matches. Germline assignment: CDR1 SNHLY and CDR2 FYNNEI. CDR3 length equals 12 residues. The CDR3: CASSAGLPDQYF. DNA of the CDR3: TGTGCCAGCAGTGCGGGACTACCGGATCAGTACTTC.

This chain connects TRBV7-9 to TRBJ1-5, with D perhaps TRBD1 (5 bases). The V gene's germline CDR1 is SEHNR and CDR2 FQNEAQ (reference sequence). Trimming stripped 1 base from V and 2 bases from J, with 15 bases between. CDR3 length: 17 residues. The CDR3 DNA sequence: TGTGCCAGCAGCTTAGTAGGCGGGGGAGGTCGCAATCAGCCCCAGCATTTT. Residues: CASSLVGGGGRNQPQHF. Based on the CDR3 plus reference TRBV7-9 and TRBJ1-5, the full variable domain is DTGVSQNPRHKITKRGQNVTFRCDPISEHNRLYWYRQTLGQGPEFLTYFQNEAQLEKSRLLSDRFSAERPKGSFSTLEIQRTEQGDSAMYLCASSLVGGGGRNQPQHFGDGTRLSIL.